This T cell receptor (beta chain) was identified during a study of blood T cell repertoires in COVID-19 (dated by TCRdb to the early 2020s). In the study overall: Samples from collaborators originated in the United States, Italy and Spain and spanned both the acute and convalescent phases of COVID-19. The prospective study material was composed of cDNA or gDNA derived from T cells, B-cell-depleted T cells, or PBMCs. The dataset comprised deeply sampled blood TCRbeta repertoires from subjects exposed to, actively infected with, or recovered from COVID-19. The repertoires were made available in a free public database intended to serve as a resource for research on the immune response to SARS-CoV-2. The samples were drawn from the first 160 participants of the ongoing ImmuneRACE study and from 1,254 subjects provided by 6 global collaborators. Nearly every sample came with metadata listing a de-identified subject ID, COVID-19 status, age in years and sex. Where HLA class I and class II types were available, the types were taken from metadata supplied by the sample provider, not from assay-based typing.

V and J are trimmed by 5 bases and 1 base, and the gene matches miss 7 bases of the junction. The CDR3 holds 14 amino acids from the cysteine to the phenylalanine. Only the CDR3 DNA stays, 42 bases, in frame from base 1. Per the germline V gene (reference sequence), GTSNPN is the CDR1 and SVGIG is the CDR2. Study-level results and caveats: Clinical and demographic metadata were provided uncurated, with the amount varying by source and participant.

Points on this clone: The antigen it binds to is not known. The sample holds no much larger clone one base away, and base qualities are not on file.

TCRbeta CDR3 regions were amplified from genomic DNA by means of the immunoSEQ Assay, a bias-controlled multiplex PCR. As for the original processing: The number of nucleated cells in each sample was estimated by amplification of reference gene primers within the assay. Sequence reads were collapsed and filtered to measure the absolute abundance of every unique TCRbeta CDR3 rearrangement. For each sample, productive Simpson clonality was calculated by taking the square root of Simpson's diversity index across productive rearrangements. As stored in TCRdb, this immuneACCESS dataset retains in-frame rearrangements with V and J assigned. A fraction of the clones does not appear; measured against another copy, unresolved V genes explain less than half of the discrepancy, and the remainder lacks a known reason. V and J calls and clone size are those listed in that table; D and trimming were worked out from the DNA. The sample includes hundreds of thousands of clones, with around 91% observed a single time. Of the sample, approximately 4% falls within the top ten clones.

Enrolling through a virtual design, the prospective study's participants ranged in age from roughly 18 to 95 years and lived across roughly 23 United States geographic areas. Cohort assignment in the prospective study relied on participant-reported clinical history from a screening survey and a study questionnaire. In the prospective study, whole blood, serum and a nasopharyngeal or oropharyngeal swab were collected from each participant by mobile phlebotomists. Prospective study participants could optionally give additional blood draws and questionnaires over a roughly two-month period. Before DNA extraction, prospective study blood samples were shipped either frozen or at room temperature.

The rearranged chain carries TRBV30 and TRBJ1-2; TRBD1 lines up with 7 middle nucleotides. The sequencing input was PBMCs or T cells enriched from blood (not recorded which). The TCR originated in a woman under 30 with acute COVID-19. The base sequence is TGTGCCTGGTCCAAGGACAGGATTAACTATGGCTACACCTTC. Translated, it reads CAWSKDRINYGYTF.